This section outlines one TCR beta chain sequence together with its context. The clone's antigen remains unknown. No clone much larger than this one lies a single base away; base qualities are absent. The protocol used for the library was the immunoSEQ multiplex PCR assay. This immuneACCESS table, as held by TCRdb, lists in-frame sequences with V and J called but not all clones. Of the missing ones, under half trace to an unresolved V gene in checked studies; the others have no known cause. The sample data list tens of thousands of clones, and roughly 84% of these were observed just once. Together, the top ten hold under 10% of the sample. The sample originates from a study of T cell changes during pregnancy in multiple sclerosis (dated by TCRdb to about 2019). Turning to the overall study: The study examined how the T cell repertoire changed over the course of pregnancy in women with multiple sclerosis.

For CDR1 and CDR2, the germline V gene (reference sequence) lists GTSNPN and SVGIG. Taken from cysteine to phenylalanine, the CDR3 has 14 residues. The read is trimmed to its CDR3 DNA, 42 bases read in frame from base 1. Cut back by 5 bases and 6 bases, the V and J ends lie 19 bases apart. In this chain, TRBV30 is recombined with TRBJ1-2; the best D guess is TRBD1, with 6 bases matching. Source: CD8+ T cells from peripheral blood mononuclear cells, taken after pregnancy. The receptor comes from a female donor with multiple sclerosis, enrolled in a pregnancy study. CDR3 region: CAWSLQPGVDGYTF. The nucleotides are TGTGCCTGGTCCCTGCAACCAGGGGTCGATGGCTACACCTTC. Extended through the reference TRBV30 and TRBJ1-2 proteins, this CDR3 yields the full variable domain: SQTIHQWPATLVQPVGSPLSLECTVEGTSNPNLYWYRQAAGRGLQLLFYSVGIGQISSEVPQNLSASRPQDRQFILSSKKLLLSDSGFYLCAWSLQPGVDGYTFGSGTRLTVV.